What follows is one TCR beta chain and its context. Germline CDR1 SGHAT, CDR2 FQNNGV. The CDR3 has 11 amino acids. These data come from a study of blood T cell repertoires in COVID-19. TCRdb's copy holds only in-frame clones and misses some; the assay was immunoSEQ multiplex PCR. Of 150,000 to 200,000 clones in the sample, 80% to 85% were seen once. The chain recombines TRBV11-2 with TRBJ1-2; TRBD1 agrees at 8 bases. The source is a woman aged 25 to 39 who had been exposed to COVID-19. The sequenced sample consisted of PBMCs or T cells enriched from blood (not recorded which). The CDR3 spells CAENRGGGYTF. In DNA, the CDR3 is TGTGCAGAAAACAGGGGGGGTGGCTACACCTTC.